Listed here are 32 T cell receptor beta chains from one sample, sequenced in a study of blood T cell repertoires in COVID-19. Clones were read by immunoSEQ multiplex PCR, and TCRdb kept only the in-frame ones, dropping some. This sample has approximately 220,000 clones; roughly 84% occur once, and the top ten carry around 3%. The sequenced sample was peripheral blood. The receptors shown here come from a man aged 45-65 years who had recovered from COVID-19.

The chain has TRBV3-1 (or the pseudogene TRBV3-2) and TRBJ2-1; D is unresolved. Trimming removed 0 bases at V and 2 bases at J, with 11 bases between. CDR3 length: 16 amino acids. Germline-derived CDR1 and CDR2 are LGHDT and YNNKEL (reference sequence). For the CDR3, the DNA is TGTGCCAGCAGCCAAGATTACGCTAACCCCTACAATGAGCAGTTCTTC. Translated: CASSQDYANPYNEQFF.

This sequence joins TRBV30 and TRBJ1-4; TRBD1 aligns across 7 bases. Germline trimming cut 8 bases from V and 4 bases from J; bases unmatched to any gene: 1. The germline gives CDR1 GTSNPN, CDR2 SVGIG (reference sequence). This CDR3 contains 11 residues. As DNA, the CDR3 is TGTGCCGGGGACAGTAATGAAAAACTGTTTTTT. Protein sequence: CAGDSNEKLFF.

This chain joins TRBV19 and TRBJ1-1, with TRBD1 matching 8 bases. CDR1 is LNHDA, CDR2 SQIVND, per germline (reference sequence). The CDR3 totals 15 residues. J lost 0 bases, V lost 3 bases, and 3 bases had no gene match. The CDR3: CASSIRTGLNTEAFF. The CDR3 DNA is TGTGCCAGTAGTATTAGGACAGGGCTGAACACTGAAGCTTTCTTT.

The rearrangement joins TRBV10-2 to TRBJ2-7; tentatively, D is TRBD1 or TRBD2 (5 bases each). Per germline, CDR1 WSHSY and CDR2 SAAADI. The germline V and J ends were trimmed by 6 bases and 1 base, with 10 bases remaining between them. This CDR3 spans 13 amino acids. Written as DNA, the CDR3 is TGCGCCAGCAGGGAGGACATTTCCTACGAGCAGTACTTC. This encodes CASREDISYEQYF.

The DNA for the CDR3 is TGTGCTAGTGGTTTGTCCAAATCGTGGACAGCCGGCCCGACAAACACCGGGGAGCTGTTTTTT. Residues: CASGLSKSWTAGPTNTGELFF. V is TRBV12-5 and J is TRBJ2-2; D might be TRBD1 (6 bases). The V end lost 2 bases, the J end lost 2 bases, and 27 bases lay between the germline ends. CDR1 is LGHNT and CDR2 is FRNRAP in the germline V gene. The CDR3 totals 21 residues. Using reference TRBV12-5 and TRBJ2-2 for the parts outside the CDR3, the full variable domain is DARVTQTPRHKVTEMGQEVTMRCQPILGHNTVFWYRQTMMQGLELLAYFRNRAPLDDSGMPKDRFSAEMPDATLATLKIQPSEPRDSAVYFCASGLSKSWTAGPTNTGELFFGEGSRLTVL.

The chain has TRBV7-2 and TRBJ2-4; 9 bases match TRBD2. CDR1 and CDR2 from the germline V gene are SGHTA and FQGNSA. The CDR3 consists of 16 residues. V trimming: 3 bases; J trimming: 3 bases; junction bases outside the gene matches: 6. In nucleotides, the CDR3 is TGTGCCAGCAGCTTCTGGACTAGCGCCGACAAAAACATTCAGTACTTC. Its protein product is CASSFWTSADKNIQYF.

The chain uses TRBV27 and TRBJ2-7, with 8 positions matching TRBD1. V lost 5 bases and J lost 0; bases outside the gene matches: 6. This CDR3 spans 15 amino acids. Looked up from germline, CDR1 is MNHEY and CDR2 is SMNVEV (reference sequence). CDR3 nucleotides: TGTGCCAGCAGTAGACAGGGGCAGAGCTCCTACGAGCAGTACTTC. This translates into CASSRQGQSSYEQYF.

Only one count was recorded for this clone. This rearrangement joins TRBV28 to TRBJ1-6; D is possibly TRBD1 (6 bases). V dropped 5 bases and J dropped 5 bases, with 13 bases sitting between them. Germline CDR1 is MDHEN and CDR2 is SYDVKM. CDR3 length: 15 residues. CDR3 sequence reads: CASSPPGHDNSPLHF. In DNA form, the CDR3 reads TGTGCCAGCAGTCCACCGGGACATGATAATTCACCCCTCCACTTT.

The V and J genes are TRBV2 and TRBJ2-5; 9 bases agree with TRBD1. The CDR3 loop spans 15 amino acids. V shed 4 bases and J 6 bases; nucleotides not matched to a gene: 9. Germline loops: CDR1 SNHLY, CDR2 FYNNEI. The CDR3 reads CASSGSWTGAQTQYF. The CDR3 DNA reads TGTGCCAGCAGTGGGTCTTGGACAGGGGCGCAGACCCAGTACTTC.

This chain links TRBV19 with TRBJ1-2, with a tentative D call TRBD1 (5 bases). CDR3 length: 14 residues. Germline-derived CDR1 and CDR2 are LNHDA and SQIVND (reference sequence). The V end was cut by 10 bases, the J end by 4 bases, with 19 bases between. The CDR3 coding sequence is TGTGCCACCCATGGGGCGGCCTTGGGCTATGGCTACACCTTC. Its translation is CATHGAALGYGYTF. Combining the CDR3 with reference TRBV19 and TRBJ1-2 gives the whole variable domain DGGITQSPKYLFRKEGQNVTLSCEQNLNHDAMYWYRQDPGQGLRLIYYSQIVNDFQKGDIAEGYSVSREKKESFPLTVTSAQKNPTAFYLCATHGAALGYGYTFGSGTRLTVV.

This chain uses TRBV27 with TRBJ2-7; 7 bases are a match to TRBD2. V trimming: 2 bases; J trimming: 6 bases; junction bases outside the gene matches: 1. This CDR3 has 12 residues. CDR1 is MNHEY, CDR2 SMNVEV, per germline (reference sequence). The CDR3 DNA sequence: TGTGCCAGCAGTTTAGGGGGGGTCGAGCAGTACTTC. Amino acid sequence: CASSLGGVEQYF.

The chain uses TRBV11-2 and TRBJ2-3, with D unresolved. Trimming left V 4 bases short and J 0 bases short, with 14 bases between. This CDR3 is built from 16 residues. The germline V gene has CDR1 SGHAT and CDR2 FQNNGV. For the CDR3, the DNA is TGTGCCAGCAGCTCTCTAAGAGGTCCCAGCACAGATACGCAGTATTTT. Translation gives CASSSLRGPSTDTQYF.

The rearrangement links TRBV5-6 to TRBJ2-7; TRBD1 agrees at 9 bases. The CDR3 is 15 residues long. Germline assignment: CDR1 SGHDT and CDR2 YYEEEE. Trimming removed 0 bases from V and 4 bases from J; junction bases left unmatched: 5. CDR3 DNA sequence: TGTGCCAGCAGCTTGGAGGGACAGGGATCGTACGAGCAGTACTTC. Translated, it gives CASSLEGQGSYEQYF.

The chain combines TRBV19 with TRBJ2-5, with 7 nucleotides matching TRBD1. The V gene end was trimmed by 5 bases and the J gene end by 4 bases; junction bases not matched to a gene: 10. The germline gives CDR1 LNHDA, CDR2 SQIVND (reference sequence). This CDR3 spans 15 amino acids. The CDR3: CASSLGQKRGETQYF. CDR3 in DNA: TGTGCCAGTAGTTTGGGACAGAAAAGAGGAGAGACCCAGTACTTC.

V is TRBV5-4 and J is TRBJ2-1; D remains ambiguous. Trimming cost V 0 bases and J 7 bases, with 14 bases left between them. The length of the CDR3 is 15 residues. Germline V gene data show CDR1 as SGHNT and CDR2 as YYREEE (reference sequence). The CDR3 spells CASSLEPPSRNEQFF. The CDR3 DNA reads TGTGCCAGCAGCTTGGAGCCCCCTTCCAGGAATGAGCAGTTCTTC.

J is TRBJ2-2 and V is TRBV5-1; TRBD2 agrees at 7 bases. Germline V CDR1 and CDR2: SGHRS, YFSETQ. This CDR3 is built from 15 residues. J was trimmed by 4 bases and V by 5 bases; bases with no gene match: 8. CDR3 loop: CASRLSAGSTGELFF. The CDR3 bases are TGCGCCAGCAGACTCTCAGCGGGAAGCACCGGGGAGCTGTTTTTT.

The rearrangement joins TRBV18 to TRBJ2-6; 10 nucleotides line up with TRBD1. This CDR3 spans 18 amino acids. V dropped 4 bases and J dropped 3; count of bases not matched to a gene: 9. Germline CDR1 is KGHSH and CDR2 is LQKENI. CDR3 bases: TGTGCCAGCTCACTCCAGACAGGGGGCGCTTTTGGGGCCAACGTCCTGACTTTC. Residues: CASSLQTGGAFGANVLTF.

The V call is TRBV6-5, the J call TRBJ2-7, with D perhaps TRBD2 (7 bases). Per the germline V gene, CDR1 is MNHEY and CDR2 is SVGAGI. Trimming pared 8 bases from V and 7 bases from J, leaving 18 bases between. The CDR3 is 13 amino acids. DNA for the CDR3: TGTGCCAGCGCCTTTGGGGGGGCAGGGGAGCAGTACTTC. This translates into CASAFGGAGEQYF.

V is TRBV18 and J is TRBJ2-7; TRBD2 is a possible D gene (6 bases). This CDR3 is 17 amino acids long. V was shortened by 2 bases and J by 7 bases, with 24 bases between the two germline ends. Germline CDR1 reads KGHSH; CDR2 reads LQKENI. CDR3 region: CASSPRGGPSLSGEQYF. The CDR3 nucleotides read TGTGCCAGCTCACCAAGGGGAGGCCCCTCGTTGAGTGGGGAGCAGTACTTC.

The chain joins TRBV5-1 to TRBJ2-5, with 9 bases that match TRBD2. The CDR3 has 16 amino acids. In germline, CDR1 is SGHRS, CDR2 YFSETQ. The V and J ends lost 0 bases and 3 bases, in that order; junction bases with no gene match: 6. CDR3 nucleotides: TGCGCCAGCAGCTTGGAGTTATCTAGCGGGAAAGAGACCCAGTACTTC. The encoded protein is CASSLELSSGKETQYF.

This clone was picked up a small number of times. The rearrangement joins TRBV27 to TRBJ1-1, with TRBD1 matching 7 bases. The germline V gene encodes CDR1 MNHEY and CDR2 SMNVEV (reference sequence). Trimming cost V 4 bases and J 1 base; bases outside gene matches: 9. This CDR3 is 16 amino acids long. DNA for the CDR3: TGTGCCAGCAGTTCACAATGGGGACAGCCGAACACTGAAGCTTTCTTT. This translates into CASSSQWGQPNTEAFF.

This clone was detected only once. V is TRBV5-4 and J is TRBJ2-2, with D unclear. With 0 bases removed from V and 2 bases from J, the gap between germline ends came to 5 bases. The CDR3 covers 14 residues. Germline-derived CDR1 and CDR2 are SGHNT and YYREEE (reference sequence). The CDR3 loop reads CASSLVYNTGELFF. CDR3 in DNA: TGTGCCAGCAGCTTGGTCTATAACACCGGGGAGCTGTTTTTT.

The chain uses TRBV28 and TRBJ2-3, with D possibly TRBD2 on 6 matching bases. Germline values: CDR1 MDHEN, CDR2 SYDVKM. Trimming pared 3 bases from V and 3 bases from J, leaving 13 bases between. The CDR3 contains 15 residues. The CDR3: CASSFAGTGTDTQYF. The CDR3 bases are TGTGCCAGCAGTTTTGCGGGAACGGGGACAGATACGCAGTATTTT.

This CDR3 is CASSQQRGLAGHTQYF. The CDR3 region has the DNA TGTGCCAGCAGCCAACAGCGGGGACTAGCGGGACACACGCAGTATTTT. The chain is built from TRBV16 and TRBJ2-3, with 13 positions matching TRBD2. CDR1 is KGHSY and CDR2 is FQNENV in the germline V gene. CDR3 length: 16 amino acids. V gave up 2 bases and J gave up 9 bases; unmatched junction bases: 8.

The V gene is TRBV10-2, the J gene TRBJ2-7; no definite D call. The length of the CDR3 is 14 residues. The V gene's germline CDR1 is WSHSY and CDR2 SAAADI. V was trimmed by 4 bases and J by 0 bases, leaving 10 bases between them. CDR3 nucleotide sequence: TGCGCCAGCAGTGCTGCGTTAAACTCCTACGAGCAGTACTTC. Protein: CASSAALNSYEQYF.

The CDR3 sequence: CASSLSGTGRTEAFF. Written as DNA, the CDR3 is TGTGCCAGCAGTTTATCCGGGACAGGGCGGACTGAAGCTTTCTTT. The V call is TRBV27, the J call TRBJ1-1; 9 positions match TRBD1. The V gene end was trimmed by 0 bases and the J gene end by 5 bases; junction bases not matched to a gene: 4. This CDR3 spans 15 amino acids. Germline V gene lookup returns CDR1 MNHEY and CDR2 SMNVEV (reference sequence).

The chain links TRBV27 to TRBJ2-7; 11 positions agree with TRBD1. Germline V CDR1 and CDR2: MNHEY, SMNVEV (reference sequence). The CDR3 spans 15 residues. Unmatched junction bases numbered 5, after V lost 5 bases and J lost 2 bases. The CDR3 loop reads CASSAPGQGAYEQYF. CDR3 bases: TGTGCCAGCAGTGCACCGGGACAGGGGGCCTACGAGCAGTACTTC.

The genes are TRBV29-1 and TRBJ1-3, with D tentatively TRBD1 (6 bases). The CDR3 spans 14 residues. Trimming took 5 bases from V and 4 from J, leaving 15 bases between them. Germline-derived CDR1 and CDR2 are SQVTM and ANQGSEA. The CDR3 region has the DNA TGCAGCGTTATACAGGGTTGGACAGGAAACACCATATATTTT. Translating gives CSVIQGWTGNTIYF. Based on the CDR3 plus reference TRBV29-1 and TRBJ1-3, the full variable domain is SAVISQKPSRDICQRGTSLTIQCQVDSQVTMMFWYRQQPGQSLTLIATANQGSEATYESGFVIDKFPISRPNLTFSTLTVSNMSPEDSSIYLCSVIQGWTGNTIYFGEGSWLTVV.

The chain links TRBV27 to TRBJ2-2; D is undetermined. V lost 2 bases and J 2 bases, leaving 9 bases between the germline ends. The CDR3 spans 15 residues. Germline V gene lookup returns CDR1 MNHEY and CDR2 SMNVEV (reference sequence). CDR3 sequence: CASSLRFSNTGELFF. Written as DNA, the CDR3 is TGTGCCAGCAGTTTACGATTTAGTAACACCGGGGAGCTGTTTTTT.

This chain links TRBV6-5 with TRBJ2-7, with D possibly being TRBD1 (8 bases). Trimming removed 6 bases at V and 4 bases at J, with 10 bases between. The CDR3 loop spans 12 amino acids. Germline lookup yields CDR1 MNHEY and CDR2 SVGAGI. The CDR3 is CASRQGGYEQYF. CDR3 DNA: TGTGCCAGCAGACAGGGGGGGTACGAGCAGTACTTC.

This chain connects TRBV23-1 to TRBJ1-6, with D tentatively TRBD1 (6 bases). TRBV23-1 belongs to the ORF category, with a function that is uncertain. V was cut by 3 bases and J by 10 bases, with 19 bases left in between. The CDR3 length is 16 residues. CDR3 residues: CASSQSFSPGHSPLHF. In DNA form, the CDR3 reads TGCGCCAGCAGTCAGAGCTTCTCGCCGGGACACTCACCCCTCCACTTT.

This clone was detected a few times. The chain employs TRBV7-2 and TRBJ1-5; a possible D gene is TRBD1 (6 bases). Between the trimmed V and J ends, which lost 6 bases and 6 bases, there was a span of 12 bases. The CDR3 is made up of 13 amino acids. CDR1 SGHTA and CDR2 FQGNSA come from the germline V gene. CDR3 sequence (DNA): TGTGCCAGCAGTCGGGACATTCGTCAGCCCCAGCATTTT. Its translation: CASSRDIRQPQHF.